This T cell receptor (beta chain) was found in a study of PD-1 blockade in classical Hodgkin lymphoma. General study findings and limits: Repertoire differences have undefined causes, possibly disease activity or prior therapy. Newly diagnosed patients were said to have less baseline TCR diversity than healthy donors did.

The repertoire was sequenced with immunoSEQ multiplex PCR; TCRdb's copy has only in-frame clones and lacks some. This sample has approximately 21,000 clones, with approximately 91% found just once. On this clone itself: Its specificity is not known.

Trimming at V came to 2 bases and at J to 10 bases, leaving 9 bases not matched to a gene. Germline CDR1 reads SGHRS; CDR2 reads YFSETQ. The CDR3 sequence is 15 residues long. Sample time point: newly diagnosed, previously untreated cHL patient sample. Researchers report purifying CD4+ T cells from thawed PBMCs by magnetic negative selection. The authors used newly diagnosed, untreated classical Hodgkin lymphoma PBMCs as comparison. The TCR was taken from a human donor with classical Hodgkin lymphoma. This rearrangement joins TRBV5-1 to TRBJ2-1; 10 bases align to TRBD2. The sequenced sample consisted of CD4+ T cells from blood. CDR3 nucleotide sequence: TGCGCCAGCAGCTTAGGACTAGCGGACTTTCCGGAGCAGTTCTTC. This encodes CASSLGLADFPEQFF. Combining the CDR3 with reference TRBV5-1 and TRBJ2-1 gives the whole variable domain KAGVTQTPRYLIKTRGQQVTLSCSPISGHRSVSWYQQTPGQGLQFLFEYFSETQRNKGNFPGRFSGRQFSNSRSEMNVSTLELGDSALYLCASSLGLADFPEQFFGPGTRLTVL.